This TCR beta chain is drawn from a study of blood T cells in healthy people across ages. Study in general: When template switching was applied, about one barcoded beta molecule was captured per two T cells.

This CDR3 region has 14 residues. CDR1 and CDR2 (germline): SQVTM, ANQGSEA. The V end was cut by 0 bases, the J end by 4 bases, with 12 bases between. A second about 7 to 12 cycle PCR used barcoded and J-beta primers. TCRdb reprocessed the 5' RACE reads via MiXCR and lists one record per CDR3 protein. Of around 700,000 distinct CDR3 sequences in the sample, around 25% were seen once. Isolated per sample were at least 6 million PBMCs. The same data also went into a second study, on T cells of mothers and their children.

This TCR was sampled from a boy younger than 18 in good health. The genes are TRBV29-1 and TRBJ1-2, with a weak D call TRBD1 (6 bases). The source material was blood. As DNA, the CDR3 is TGCAGCGTTGAAGAGGGGGCGCTCAGCTATGGCTACACCTTC. Its protein is CSVEEGALSYGYTF.